This T cell receptor beta chain was identified in a study of blood T cell repertoires in COVID-19. In the study overall: Samples representing acute and convalescent COVID-19 were sourced from the United States, Italy and Spain. PBMCs, B-cell-depleted T cells, or T cells provided the cDNA or gDNA that made up the material.

Authors' methods: Scientists estimated how many nucleated cells there were by amplifying reference gene primers. Here immunoSEQ multiplex PCR was the method, and the copy in TCRdb shows in-frame clones only, minus some. V, J and clone size are those of that table, while D and trimming were read from the DNA. The sample contains 100,000 to 140,000 clones, 88% of which appear only once. Germline-derived CDR1 and CDR2 are LNHDA and SQIVND (reference sequence). This CDR3 spans 14 amino acids. V trimming: 9 bases; J trimming: 4 bases; junction bases outside the gene matches: 11. The receptor comes from a man over 45 with active or convalescent COVID-19. The sample comprised peripheral blood. The chain carries TRBV19 and TRBJ2-7, with 8 nucleotides matching TRBD1. CDR3 protein: CASSIQGDLYEQYF. CDR3 DNA sequence: TGTGCCAGCTCTATACAGGGGGATCTGTACGAGCAGTACTTC.